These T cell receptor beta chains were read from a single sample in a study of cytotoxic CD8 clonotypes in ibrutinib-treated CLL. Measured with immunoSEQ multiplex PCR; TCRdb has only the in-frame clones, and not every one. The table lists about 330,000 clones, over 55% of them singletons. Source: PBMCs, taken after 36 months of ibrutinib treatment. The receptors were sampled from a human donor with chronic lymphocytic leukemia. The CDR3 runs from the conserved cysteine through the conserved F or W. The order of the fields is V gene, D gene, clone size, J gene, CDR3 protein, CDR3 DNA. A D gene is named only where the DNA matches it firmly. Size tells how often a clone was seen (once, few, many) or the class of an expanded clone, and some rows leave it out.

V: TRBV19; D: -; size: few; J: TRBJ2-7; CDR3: CASSLGSPGEQYF; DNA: TGTGCCAGTAGTCTCGGGTCCCCGGGGGAGCAGTACTTC
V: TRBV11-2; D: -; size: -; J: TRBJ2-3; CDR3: CASSFDPDTQYF; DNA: TGTGCCAGCAGCTTTGATCCAGATACGCAGTATTTT
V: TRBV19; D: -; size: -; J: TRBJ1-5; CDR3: CASSMVSNQPQHF; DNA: TGTGCCAGTAGTATGGTGTCCAATCAGCCCCAGCATTTT
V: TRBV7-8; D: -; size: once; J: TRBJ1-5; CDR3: CASSPGTAGRPQHF; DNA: TGTGCCAGCAGCCCGGGGACCGCTGGACGGCCCCAGCATTTT
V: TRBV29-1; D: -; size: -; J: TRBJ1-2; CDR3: CSVAGGDYGYTF; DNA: TGCAGCGTTGCGGGGGGCGACTATGGCTACACCTTC
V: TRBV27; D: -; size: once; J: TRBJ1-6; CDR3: CASSLSVTGTNHSPLHF; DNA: TGTGCCAGCAGTTTATCGGTTACAGGGACTAACCATTCACCCCTCCACTTT
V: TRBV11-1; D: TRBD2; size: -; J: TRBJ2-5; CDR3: CASSLKTSGGQETQYF; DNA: TGTGCCAGCAGCTTAAAGACTAGCGGGGGCCAAGAGACCCAGTACTTC
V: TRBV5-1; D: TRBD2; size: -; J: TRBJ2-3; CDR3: CASSLDPGGLRDTQYF; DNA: TGCGCCAGCAGCTTGGATCCGGGGGGGCTTAGAGATACGCAGTATTTT
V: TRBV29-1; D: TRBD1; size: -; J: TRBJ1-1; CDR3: CSVEVGRGGTEAFF; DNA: TGCAGCGTTGAAGTAGGCAGGGGGGGCACTGAAGCTTTCTTT
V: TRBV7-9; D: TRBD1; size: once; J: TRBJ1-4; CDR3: CASSSGTGEEKLFF; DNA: TGTGCCAGCAGCTCCGGGACAGGGGAGGAAAAACTGTTTTTT
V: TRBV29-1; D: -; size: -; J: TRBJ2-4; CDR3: CSVVGSDIQYF; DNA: TGCAGCGTTGTAGGGTCGGACATTCAGTACTTC
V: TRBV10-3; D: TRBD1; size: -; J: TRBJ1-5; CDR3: CAISESGQGSNQPQHF; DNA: TGTGCCATCAGTGAGTCAGGACAGGGAAGCAATCAGCCCCAGCATTTT
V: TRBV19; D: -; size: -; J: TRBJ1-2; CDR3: CASSIGGPSDGYTF; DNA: TGTGCCAGTAGTATAGGAGGGCCTTCGGATGGCTACACCTTC
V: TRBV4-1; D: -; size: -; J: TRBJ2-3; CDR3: CASSPSRGGVGTDTQYF; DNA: TGCGCCAGCAGCCCATCCCGTGGCGGGGTTGGCACAGATACGCAGTATTTT
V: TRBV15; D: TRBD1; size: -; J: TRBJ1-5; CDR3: CATSIGTGHSYSNQPQHF; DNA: TGTGCCACCAGCATTGGGACAGGGCATTCTTATAGCAATCAGCCCCAGCATTTT
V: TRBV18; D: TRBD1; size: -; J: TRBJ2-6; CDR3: CASSETGAGANVLTF; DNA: TGTGCCAGCTCAGAAACAGGGGCTGGGGCCAACGTCCTGACTTTC
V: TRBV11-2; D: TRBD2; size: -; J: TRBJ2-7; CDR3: CASSLDTLAAISYEQYF; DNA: TGTGCCAGCAGCTTAGACACCCTAGCGGCGATCTCCTACGAGCAGTACTTC
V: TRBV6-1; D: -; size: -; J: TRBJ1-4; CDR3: CASSVTWREKLFF; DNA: TGTGCCAGCAGTGTTACCTGGCGGGAAAAACTGTTTTTT
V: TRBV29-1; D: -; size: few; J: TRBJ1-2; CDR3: CSVGSSANYGYTF; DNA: TGCAGCGTTGGGTCCTCCGCTAACTATGGCTACACCTTC
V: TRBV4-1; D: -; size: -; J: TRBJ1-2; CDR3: CASSQDLQGGYGYTF; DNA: TGCGCCAGCAGCCAAGACCTCCAGGGCGGGTATGGCTACACCTTC
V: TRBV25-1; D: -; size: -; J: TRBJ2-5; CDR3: CASSEFTSRPTQYF; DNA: TGTGCCAGCAGTGAATTTACTAGCCGCCCAACCCAGTACTTC
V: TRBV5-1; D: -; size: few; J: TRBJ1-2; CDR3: CASSLMGTNYGYTF; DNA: TGCGCCAGCAGCTTAATGGGGACTAACTATGGCTACACCTTC
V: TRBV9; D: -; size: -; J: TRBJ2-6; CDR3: CASSASGLSSGANVLTF; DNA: TGTGCCAGCAGCGCCTCCGGCTTATCCTCTGGGGCCAACGTCCTGACTTTC
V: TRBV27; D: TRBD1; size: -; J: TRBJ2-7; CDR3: CASSSYLGTGLPYEQYF; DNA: TGTGCCAGCAGTTCATACCTGGGGACAGGGCTACCCTACGAGCAGTACTTC
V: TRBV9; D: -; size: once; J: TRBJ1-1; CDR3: CASSAVPGGGTEAFF; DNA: TGTGCCAGCAGCGCTGTACCCGGGGGCGGAACTGAAGCTTTCTTT
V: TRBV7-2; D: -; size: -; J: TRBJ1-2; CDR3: CASSPHPGQNYGYTF; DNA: TGTGCCAGCAGCCCACACCCGGGACAAAACTATGGCTACACCTTC
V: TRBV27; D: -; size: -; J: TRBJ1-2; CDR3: CASTSPSAGNYGYTF; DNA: TGTGCCAGCACCTCTCCAAGCGCGGGTAACTATGGCTACACCTTC
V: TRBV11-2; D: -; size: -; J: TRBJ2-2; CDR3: CASSRLANTGELFF; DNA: TGTGCCAGCAGCCGACTAGCGAACACCGGGGAGCTGTTTTTT
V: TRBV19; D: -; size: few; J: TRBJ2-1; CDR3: CASSPGSNEQFF; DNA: TGTGCCAGTAGCCCAGGGTCGAATGAGCAGTTCTTC
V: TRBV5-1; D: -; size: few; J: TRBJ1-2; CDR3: CASSLVQANGGYTF; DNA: TGCGCCAGCAGCTTGGTGCAGGCCAATGGGGGCTACACCTTC
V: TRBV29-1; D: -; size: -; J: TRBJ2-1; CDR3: CSVEDAGNIEFWNEQFF; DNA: TGCAGCGTTGAAGATGCGGGTAACATTGAATTCTGGAATGAGCAGTTCTTC
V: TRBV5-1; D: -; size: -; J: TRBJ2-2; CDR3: CASSLGGGGELFF; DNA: TGCGCCAGCAGCTTGGGAGGCGGCGGGGAGCTGTTTTTT
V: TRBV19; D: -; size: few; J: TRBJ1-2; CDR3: CATSSSTEIYGYTF; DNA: TGTGCCACATCATCCTCGACAGAAATCTATGGCTACACCTTC
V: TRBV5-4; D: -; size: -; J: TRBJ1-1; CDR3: CASSLGHTENTEAFF; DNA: TGTGCCAGCAGCTTGGGGCACACCGAGAACACTGAAGCTTTCTTT
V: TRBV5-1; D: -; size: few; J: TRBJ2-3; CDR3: CASSMRTRDTQYF; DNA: TGCGCCAGCTCTATGCGGACTCGGGATACGCAGTATTTT
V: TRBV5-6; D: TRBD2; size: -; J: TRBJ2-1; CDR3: CASSRAGGYNEQFF; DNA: TGTGCCAGCTCGCGGGCGGGAGGATACAATGAGCAGTTCTTC
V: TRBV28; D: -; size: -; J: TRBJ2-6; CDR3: CASSLRMPGDSGANVLTF; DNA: TGTGCCAGCAGTTTAAGGATGCCCGGGGACTCTGGGGCCAACGTCCTGACTTTC
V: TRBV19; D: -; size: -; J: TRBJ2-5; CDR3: CASSIIQGTETQYF; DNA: TGTGCCAGTAGTATAATTCAGGGCACCGAGACCCAGTACTTC
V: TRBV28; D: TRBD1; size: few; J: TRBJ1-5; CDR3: CASSFDREWKPQHF; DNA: TGTGCCAGCAGTTTCGACAGGGAGTGGAAACCCCAGCATTTT
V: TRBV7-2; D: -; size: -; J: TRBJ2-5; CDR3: CASSLRRWGETQYF; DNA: TGTGCCAGCAGCTTAAGGAGGTGGGGAGAGACCCAGTACTTC
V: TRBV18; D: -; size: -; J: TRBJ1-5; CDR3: CASSPNWNQPQHF; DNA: TGTGCCAGCTCACCGAACTGGAATCAGCCCCAGCATTTT
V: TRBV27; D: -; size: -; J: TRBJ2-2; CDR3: CASSPSLGGGELFF; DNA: TGTGCCAGCAGTCCCAGTCTGGGAGGCGGGGAGCTGTTTTTT
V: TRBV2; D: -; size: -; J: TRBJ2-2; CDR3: CATIGPVLGELFF; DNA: TGTGCCACCATAGGCCCGGTTCTCGGGGAGCTGTTTTTT
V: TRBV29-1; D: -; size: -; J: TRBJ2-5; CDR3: CSVRRLGKTQYF; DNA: TGCAGCGTCCGGCGGCTGGGAAAGACCCAGTACTTC
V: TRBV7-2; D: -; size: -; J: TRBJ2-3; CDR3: CASSLMGVGQYF; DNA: TGTGCCAGCAGCTTAATGGGGGTAGGGCAGTATTTT
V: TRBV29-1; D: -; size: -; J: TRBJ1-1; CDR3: CSVLGTETGAGYTEAFF; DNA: TGCAGCGTCCTTGGGACTGAAACGGGGGCGGGGTACACTGAAGCTTTCTTT
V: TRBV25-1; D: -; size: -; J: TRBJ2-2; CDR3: CASSGNTGELFF; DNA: TGTGCCAGCAGTGGGAACACCGGGGAGCTGTTTTTT
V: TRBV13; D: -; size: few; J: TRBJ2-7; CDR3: CASSEGSEQYF; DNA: TGTGCCAGCAGCGAAGGCAGCGAGCAGTACTTC
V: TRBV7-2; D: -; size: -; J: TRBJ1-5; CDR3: CASSLVRTGEGQPQHF; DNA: TGTGCCAGCAGCTTAGTTCGTACGGGGGAGGGTCAGCCCCAGCATTTT
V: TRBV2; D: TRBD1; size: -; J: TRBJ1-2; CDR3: CASSPGQGNYGYTF; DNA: TGTGCCAGCAGTCCGGGACAGGGGAACTATGGCTACACCTTC
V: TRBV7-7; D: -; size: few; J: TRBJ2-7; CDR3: CASSLVIGNEQYF; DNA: TGTGCCAGCAGCTTAGTCATTGGGAACGAGCAGTACTTC
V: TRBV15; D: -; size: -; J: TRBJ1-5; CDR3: CATSRGRGGTQPQHF; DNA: TGTGCCACCAGCAGGGGCCGCGGGGGTACGCAGCCCCAGCATTTT
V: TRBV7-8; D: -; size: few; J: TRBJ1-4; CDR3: CASKPSGFEKLFF; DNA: TGTGCCAGCAAGCCATCGGGCTTTGAAAAACTGTTTTTT
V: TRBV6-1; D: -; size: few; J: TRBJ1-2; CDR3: CASNSGYGYTF; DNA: TGTGCCAGTAACTCAGGCTATGGCTACACCTTC
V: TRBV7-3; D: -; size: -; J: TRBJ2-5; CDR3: CASSLTRQETQYF; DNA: TGTGCCAGCAGCTTGACTCGGCAAGAGACCCAGTACTTC
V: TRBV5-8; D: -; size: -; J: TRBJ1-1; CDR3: CASSLGQVVTNTEAFF; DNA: TGTGCCAGCAGCTTGGGACAGGTTGTCACGAACACTGAAGCTTTCTTT
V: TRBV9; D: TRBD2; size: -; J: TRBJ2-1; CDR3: CASSTRSGSRYNEQFF; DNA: TGTGCCAGCAGCACCCGTAGCGGGAGCCGGTACAATGAGCAGTTCTTC